These T cell receptor beta chains were read from a single sample in a study of T cells in Graves' hyperthyroidism and ophthalmopathy. One entry per CDR3 protein results from TCRdb running MiXCR on the multiplex PCR reads. The data show fewer than 400,000 distinct CDR3 sequences, around 25% seen once. Sequencing was carried out using blood. The receptors stem from a man between 45 and 60 years old with Graves' hyperthyroidism. CDR3s include the opening cysteine and the closing phenylalanine or tryptophan. D genes are given only for firm matches. Clone size, where shown, is once, few, many, or a class for clones that have expanded.

v_gene,j_gene,d_gene,abundance,CDR3nt,CDR3aa
TRBV5-1,TRBJ1-4,TRBD1,-,TGCGCCAGCAGCTTGGGACAGGGAAGTTACGGTAATGAAAAACTGTTTTTT,CASSLGQGSYGNEKLFF
TRBV5-1,TRBJ1-2,-,few,TGCGCCAGCAGCCCCGCCGCCAGGGTCTATGGCTACACCTTC,CASSPAARVYGYTF
TRBV7-8,TRBJ1-5,TRBD1,many,TGTGCCAGCAGCTTAGGGACAGGGGATCAGCCCCAGCATTTT,CASSLGTGDQPQHF
TRBV20-1,TRBJ2-7,TRBD2,-,TGCAGTGCCAGACTAGCGGGAGTAATCTACGAGCAGTACTTC,CSARLAGVIYEQYF
TRBV19,TRBJ2-3,-,few,TGTGCCAGTAAGCGGGACACTAGCACAGATACGCAGTATTTT,CASKRDTSTDTQYF
TRBV12-3/TRBV12-4,TRBJ2-7,-,many,TGTGCCAGCAGTGATCCAGGGGTCAGGGAGCAGTACTTC,CASSDPGVREQYF
TRBV5-1,TRBJ2-3,-,-,TGTGCCAGCAGCTTGCCCGGGATAGATACGCAGTATTTT,CASSLPGIDTQYF
TRBV6-2/TRBV6-3,TRBJ2-1,-,-,TGTGCCAGCAGTTACCCCCGGGCAGGGCCATACAATGAGCAGTTCTTC,CASSYPRAGPYNEQFF
TRBV9,TRBJ2-3,TRBD2,-,TGTGCCAGCAGCCCCCGCCTTAGCGGGAGTGCCGCAGATACGCAGTATTTT,CASSPRLSGSAADTQYF
TRBV19,TRBJ1-1,TRBD1,-,TGTGCCAGTTCGCGGAACGGACAGGGGAACACTGAAGCTTTCTTT,CASSRNGQGNTEAFF
TRBV7-2,TRBJ2-3,-,many,TGTGCCAGCAGCTTAGTCTGGCAAACTAGCACAGATACGCAGTATTTT,CASSLVWQTSTDTQYF
TRBV7-2,TRBJ2-7,TRBD2,-,TGTGCCAGCAGCTTAGCGGCGGGAGACGCCTACGAGCAGTACTTC,CASSLAAGDAYEQYF
TRBV19,TRBJ2-4,-,few,TGTGCCAGTAGTATAGGGGCCTTGGGCAAAAACATTCAGTACTTC,CASSIGALGKNIQYF
TRBV19,TRBJ2-5,TRBD1,few,TGTGCCAGTGAGGACAGGGGTGCCCAAGAGACCCAGTACTTC,CASEDRGAQETQYF
TRBV11-2,TRBJ2-3,-,many,TGTGCCAGCAGCTCCCCCCGGACGCAGTATTTT,CASSSPRTQYF
TRBV7-6,TRBJ2-5,-,few,TGTGCCAGCAGCTTCGGCGGGGGCATAGGAGAGACCCAGTACTTC,CASSFGGGIGETQYF
TRBV11-3,TRBJ1-2,-,-,TGTGCCAGCAGCCCTCGGACAGTAGGCTACACCTTC,CASSPRTVGYTF
TRBV2,TRBJ1-2,-,few,TGTGCCAGCAGGGGGGACGGATCTAACTATGGCTACACCTTC,CASRGDGSNYGYTF
TRBV6-1,TRBJ1-5,-,-,TGTGCCAGCAGTGAAGTATCAGCGGGGAATCAGCCCCAGCATTTT,CASSEVSAGNQPQHF
TRBV2,TRBJ1-1,-,many,TGTGCCAGCGTCTTTACAGGGAACACTGAAGCTTTCTTT,CASVFTGNTEAFF
TRBV5-1,TRBJ1-1,-,-,TGCGCCAGCAGCCGGGATGGCAGTCCCACTGAAGCTTTCTTT,CASSRDGSPTEAFF
TRBV20-1,TRBJ2-7,TRBD2,-,TGCAGTGCTATGGGACTAGATGCAACCTACGAGCAGTACTTC,CSAMGLDATYEQYF
TRBV6-1,TRBJ2-7,-,few,TGTGCCAGCGGGGAGAAGACCCTGTGGGAGCAGTACTTC,CASGEKTLWEQYF
TRBV15,TRBJ2-3,-,few,TGTGCCACCAGCAGAATGCCTGGAGATACGCAGTATTTT,CATSRMPGDTQYF
TRBV7-9,TRBJ2-3,TRBD2,few,TGTGCCAGCAGCCCGGAAACCGGGACTAGTTTTACAGATACGCAGTATTTT,CASSPETGTSFTDTQYF
TRBV27,TRBJ2-1,TRBD2,many,TGTGCCAGCAGTACCGGACTAGCGGGAGGGCCTAGGAATGAGCAGTTCTTC,CASSTGLAGGPRNEQFF
TRBV4-2,TRBJ1-2,-,-,TGTGCCAGCAGCCAAGGAGCGGGGAAATATGGCTACACCTTC,CASSQGAGKYGYTF
TRBV5-6,TRBJ1-4,-,-,TGTGCCAGCAGCTCCGGGGGGCGGATCGACAGTGAAAAACTGTTTTTT,CASSSGGRIDSEKLFF
TRBV28,TRBJ2-7,TRBD1,many,TGTGCCTCCATTAGGCAGGGGGCTTACTACGAGCAGTACTTC,CASIRQGAYYEQYF
TRBV2,TRBJ2-1,-,-,TGTGCCAGCAATTCAGGGGAGGGTGAGCAGTTCTTC,CASNSGEGEQFF
TRBV28,TRBJ2-7,TRBD1,-,TGTGCCAGCAGCTCCGGGGACAGGGTAGCCTACGAGCAGTACTTC,CASSSGDRVAYEQYF
TRBV29-1,TRBJ1-1,-,many,TGCAGCGTCGTACAGGGACCAACTGAAGCTTTCTTT,CSVVQGPTEAFF
TRBV2,TRBJ2-3,TRBD2,few,TGTGCCAGCACCTCCGCCGCCAGGGAGGGCCTGGGAGATACGCAGTATTTT,CASTSAAREGLGDTQYF
TRBV2,TRBJ2-1,-,many,TGTGCCAGCAGTGGCTCAGGAGCGGGCGCCTACAATGAGCAGTTCTTC,CASSGSGAGAYNEQFF
TRBV3-1,TRBJ2-3,-,many,TGTGCCAGCAGCCGAAAGTACCAGGGTGATACGCAGTATTTT,CASSRKYQGDTQYF
TRBV11-3,TRBJ2-2,TRBD1,-,TGTGCCAGCAGCATAAACAGGGGCACCGGGGAGCTGTTTTTT,CASSINRGTGELFF
TRBV13,TRBJ2-7,-,few,TGTGCCAGCGGGAGCAGGGGCTCCTACGAGCAGTACTTC,CASGSRGSYEQYF